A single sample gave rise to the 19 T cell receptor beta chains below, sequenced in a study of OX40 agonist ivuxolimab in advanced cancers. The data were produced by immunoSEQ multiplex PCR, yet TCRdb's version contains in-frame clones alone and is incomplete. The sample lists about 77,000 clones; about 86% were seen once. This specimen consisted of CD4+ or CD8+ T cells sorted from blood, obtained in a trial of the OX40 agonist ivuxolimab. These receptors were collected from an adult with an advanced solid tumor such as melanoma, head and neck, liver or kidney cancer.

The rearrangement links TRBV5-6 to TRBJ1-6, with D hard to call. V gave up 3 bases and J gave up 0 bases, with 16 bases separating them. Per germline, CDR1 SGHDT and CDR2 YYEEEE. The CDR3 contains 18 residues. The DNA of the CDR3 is TGTGCCAGCAGCTCCCGGGTTGGTGAGGGCTCCTATAATTCACCCCTCCACTTT. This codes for CASSSRVGEGSYNSPLHF.

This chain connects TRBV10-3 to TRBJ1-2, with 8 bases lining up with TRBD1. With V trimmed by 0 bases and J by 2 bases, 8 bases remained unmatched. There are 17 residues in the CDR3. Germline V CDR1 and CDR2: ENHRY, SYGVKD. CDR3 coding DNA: TGTGCCATCAGTGAGTCCGGGACAGGCTCTTTCAACTATGGCTACACCTTC. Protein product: CAISESGTGSFNYGYTF.

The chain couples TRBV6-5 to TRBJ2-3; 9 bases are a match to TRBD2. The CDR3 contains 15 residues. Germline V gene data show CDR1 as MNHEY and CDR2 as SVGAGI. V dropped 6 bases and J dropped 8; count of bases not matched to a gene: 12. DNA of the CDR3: TGTGCCAGCAGCCAGGGACTAGCTAAGGGCGGTACGCAGTATTTT. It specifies CASSQGLAKGGTQYF.

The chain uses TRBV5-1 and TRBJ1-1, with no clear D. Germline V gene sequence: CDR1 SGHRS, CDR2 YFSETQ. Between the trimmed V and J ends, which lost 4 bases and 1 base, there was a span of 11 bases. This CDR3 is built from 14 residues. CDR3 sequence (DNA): TGCGCCAGCAGCCGATCCACAGCGAACACTGAAGCTTTCTTT. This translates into CASSRSTANTEAFF.

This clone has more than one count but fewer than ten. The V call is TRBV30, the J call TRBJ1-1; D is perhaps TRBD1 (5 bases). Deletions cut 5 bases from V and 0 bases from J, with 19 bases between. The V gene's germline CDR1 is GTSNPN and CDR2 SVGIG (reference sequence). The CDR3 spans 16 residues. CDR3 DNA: TGTGCCTGGGCCACTGGTACGGGACTGTTGAACACTGAAGCTTTCTTT. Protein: CAWATGTGLLNTEAFF.

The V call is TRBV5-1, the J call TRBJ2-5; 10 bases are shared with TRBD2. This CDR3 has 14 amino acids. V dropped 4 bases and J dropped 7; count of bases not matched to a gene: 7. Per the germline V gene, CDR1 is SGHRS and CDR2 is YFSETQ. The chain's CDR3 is CASSPSGGPVTQYF. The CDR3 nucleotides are TGCGCCAGCAGCCCTAGCGGGGGACCGGTGACCCAGTACTTC. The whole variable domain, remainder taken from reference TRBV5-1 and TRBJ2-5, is KAGVTQTPRYLIKTRGQQVTLSCSPISGHRSVSWYQQTPGQGLQFLFEYFSETQRNKGNFPGRFSGRQFSNSRSEMNVSTLELGDSALYLCASSPSGGPVTQYFGPGTRLLVL.

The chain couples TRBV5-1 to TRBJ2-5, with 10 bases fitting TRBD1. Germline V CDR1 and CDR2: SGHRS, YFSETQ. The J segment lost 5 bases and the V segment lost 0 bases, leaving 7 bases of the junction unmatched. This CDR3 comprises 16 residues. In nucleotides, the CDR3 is TGCGCCAGCAGCTTGGCGGACAGGGGGGTCTCGGAGACCCAGTACTTC. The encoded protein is CASSLADRGVSETQYF.

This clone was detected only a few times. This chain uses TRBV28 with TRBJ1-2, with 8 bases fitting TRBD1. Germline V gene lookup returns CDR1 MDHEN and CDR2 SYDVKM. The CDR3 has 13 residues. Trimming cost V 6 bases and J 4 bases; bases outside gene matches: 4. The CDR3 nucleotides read TGTGCCAGCAGCAGACAGGGGATCTATGGCTACACCTTC. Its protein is CASSRQGIYGYTF.

CDR3 sequence: CASSVSGTEGLGTQYF. In nucleotides, the CDR3 is TGTGCCAGCAGCGTCTCCGGGACAGAAGGCCTGGGTACGCAGTATTTT. V usage is TRBV11-2 and J usage is TRBJ2-3, with 7 bases fitting TRBD1. After removal of 5 bases from V and 8 bases from J, the junction contained 16 bases not matched to a gene. Looked up from germline, CDR1 is SGHAT and CDR2 is FQNNGV. This CDR3 has 16 amino acids.

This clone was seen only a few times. The CDR3 protein is CASSLQGGGELFF. The DNA for the CDR3 is TGTGCCAGCAGCTTACAGGGCGGCGGGGAGCTGTTTTTT. The V and J genes are TRBV7-3 and TRBJ2-2; D perhaps matches TRBD1 (5 bases). Germline V CDR1 and CDR2: SGHTA, FQGTGA. The V and J ends lost 2 bases and 7 bases respectively, with 8 bases between them. There are 13 residues in the CDR3.

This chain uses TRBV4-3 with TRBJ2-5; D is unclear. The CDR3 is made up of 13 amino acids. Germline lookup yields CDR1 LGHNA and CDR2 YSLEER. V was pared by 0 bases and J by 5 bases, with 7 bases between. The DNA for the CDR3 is TGCGCCAGCAGCCAAGAAAGGGCGGAGACCCAGTACTTC. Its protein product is CASSQERAETQYF.

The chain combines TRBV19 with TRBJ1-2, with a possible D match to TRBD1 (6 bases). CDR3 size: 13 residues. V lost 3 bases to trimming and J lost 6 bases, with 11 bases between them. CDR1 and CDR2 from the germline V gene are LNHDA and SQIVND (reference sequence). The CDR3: CASSMDRWNGYTF. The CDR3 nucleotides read TGTGCCAGTAGTATGGACAGATGGAATGGCTACACCTTC.

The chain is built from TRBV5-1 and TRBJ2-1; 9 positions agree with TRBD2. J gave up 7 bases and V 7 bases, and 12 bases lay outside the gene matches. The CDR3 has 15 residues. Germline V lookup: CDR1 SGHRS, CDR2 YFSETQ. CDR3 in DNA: TGCGCCAGCGCGGTTGGTCTAGCGGGAACGAATGAGCAGTTCTTC. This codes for CASAVGLAGTNEQFF.

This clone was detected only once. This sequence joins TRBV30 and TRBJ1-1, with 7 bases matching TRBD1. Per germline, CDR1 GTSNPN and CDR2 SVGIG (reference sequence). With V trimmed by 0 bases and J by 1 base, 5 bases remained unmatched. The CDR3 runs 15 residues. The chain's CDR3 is CAWSVARQGNTEAFF. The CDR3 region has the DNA TGTGCCTGGAGTGTAGCGAGACAGGGGAACACTGAAGCTTTCTTT.

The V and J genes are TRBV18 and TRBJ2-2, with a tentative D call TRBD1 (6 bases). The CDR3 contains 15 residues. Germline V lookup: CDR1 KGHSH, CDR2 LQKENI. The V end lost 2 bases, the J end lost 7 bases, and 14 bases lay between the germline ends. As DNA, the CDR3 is TGTGCCAGCTCACCAATAGGGGGATCAGGCGGGGAGCTGTTTTTT. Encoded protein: CASSPIGGSGGELFF.

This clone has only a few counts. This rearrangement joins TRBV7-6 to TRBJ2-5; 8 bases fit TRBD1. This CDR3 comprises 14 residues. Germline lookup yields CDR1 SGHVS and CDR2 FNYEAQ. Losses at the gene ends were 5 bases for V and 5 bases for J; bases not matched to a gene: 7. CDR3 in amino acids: CASSETDRVETQYF. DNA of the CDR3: TGTGCCAGCAGCGAAACGGACAGGGTCGAGACCCAGTACTTC.

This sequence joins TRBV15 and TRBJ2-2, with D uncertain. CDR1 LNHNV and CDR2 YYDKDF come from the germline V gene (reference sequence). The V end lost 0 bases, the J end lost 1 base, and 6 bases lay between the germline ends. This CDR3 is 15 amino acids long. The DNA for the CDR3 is TGTGCCACCAGCAGAGACATGGGGAACACCGGGGAGCTGTTTTTT. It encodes CATSRDMGNTGELFF.

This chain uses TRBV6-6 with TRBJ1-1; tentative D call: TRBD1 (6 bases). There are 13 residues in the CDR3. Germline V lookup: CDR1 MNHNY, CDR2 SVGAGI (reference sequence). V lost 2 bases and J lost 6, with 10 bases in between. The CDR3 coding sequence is TGTGCCAGCAGTTACCAGGGGTTGTCTGAAGCTTTCTTT. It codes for CASSYQGLSEAFF.

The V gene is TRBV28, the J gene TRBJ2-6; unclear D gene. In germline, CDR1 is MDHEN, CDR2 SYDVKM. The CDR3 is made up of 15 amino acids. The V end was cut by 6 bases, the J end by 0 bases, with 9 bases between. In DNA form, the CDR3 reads TGTGCCAGCAGCCAGCGCCTCTCTGGGGCCAACGTCCTGACTTTC. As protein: CASSQRLSGANVLTF.